Each of the 11 T cell receptor beta chains below was sequenced from the same sample in a study of blood T cell repertoires in COVID-19 (dated by TCRdb to about 2020). The library relied on the immunoSEQ multiplex PCR assay. Entries here come from immuneACCESS through TCRdb and include only in-frame sequences with V and J called. Some clones fail to appear in such tables; in the studies checked, an unresolved V gene covers under half of the shortfall, and the cause of the remainder is unknown. The sample includes some 150,000 clones, with around 85% observed a single time. The ten largest clones capture less than 3.5% of the sample. The sequenced sample was peripheral blood. The origin of the receptors is a man between 65 and 80 years old with acute or convalescent COVID-19.

This rearrangement joins TRBV7-3 to TRBJ2-3; 7 bases line up with TRBD2. Germline V gives CDR1 SGHTA, CDR2 FQGTGA. The V segment lost 1 base and the J segment 0 bases; nucleotides outside the gene matches: 7. The CDR3 is 17 amino acids. This chain's CDR3 is CASSLIGGGGSTDTQYF. The CDR3 region has the DNA TGTGCCAGCAGCTTAATTGGAGGCGGGGGTAGCACAGATACGCAGTATTTT.

The rearrangement joins TRBV7-2 to TRBJ2-7, with 7 nucleotides matching TRBD2. This CDR3 is 13 amino acids long. V shed 5 bases and J 7 bases; nucleotides not matched to a gene: 8. Germline lookup yields CDR1 SGHTA and CDR2 FQGNSA. As DNA, the CDR3 is TGTGCCAGCAGCGTGAGCGGGACTTGGGAGCAGTACTTC. Translation gives CASSVSGTWEQYF.

The chain joins TRBV18 to TRBJ2-5; 7 bases match TRBD1. CDR3 length: 16 amino acids. Per the germline V gene, CDR1 is KGHSH and CDR2 is LQKENI. V lost 5 bases, J lost 4 bases, and 13 bases stayed unmatched. This CDR3 reads CASSRVAQGFGETQYF. As DNA, the CDR3 is TGTGCCAGCTCAAGAGTGGCACAGGGGTTTGGAGAGACCCAGTACTTC.

The gene calls are TRBV7-8 and TRBJ1-4; 10 bases are shared with TRBD1. Germline V gives CDR1 SGHVS, CDR2 FQNEAQ. After removal of 1 base from V and 5 bases from J, the junction contained 4 bases not matched to a gene. This CDR3 contains 16 residues. The CDR3 nucleotides are TGTGCCAGCAGCTTAGGTCTGGGACAGGGGAATGAAAAACTGTTTTTT. It is translated as CASSLGLGQGNEKLFF.

This chain joins TRBV6-5 and TRBJ2-7; tentatively, D is TRBD2 (6 bases). CDR1 and CDR2 (germline): MNHEY, SVGAGI. The V and J ends lost 7 bases and 2 bases respectively, with 12 bases between them. The CDR3 totals 13 residues. This chain's CDR3 is CASIGTSPYEQYF. The CDR3 DNA reads as TGTGCCAGCATCGGGACTTCCCCCTACGAGCAGTACTTC.

The chain recombines TRBV28 with TRBJ1-5; TRBD1 might be the D (6 bases). Germline CDR1 MDHEN, CDR2 SYDVKM. Trimming pared 6 bases from V and 4 bases from J, leaving 16 bases between. The CDR3 contains 15 residues. CDR3 DNA sequence: TGTGCCAGCAGGTTAGAACAGGGAGAGAATCAGCCCCAGCATTTT. It encodes CASRLEQGENQPQHF.

The rearrangement links TRBV6-4 to TRBJ2-1, with 11 bases identical to TRBD2. This CDR3 region has 15 residues. Germline trimming cut 4 bases from V and 6 bases from J; bases unmatched to any gene: 5. Looked up from germline, CDR1 is MRHNA and CDR2 is SNTAGT. DNA of the CDR3: TGTGCCAGCAGTGTACTAGCGGGAGCCTTCAATGAGCAGTTCTTC. Residues: CASSVLAGAFNEQFF.

V gene TRBV5-1 combines with J gene TRBJ2-2, with 11 bases aligning to TRBD2. J was trimmed by 1 base and V by 5 bases; bases with no gene match: 13. This CDR3 comprises 19 residues. Germline V lookup: CDR1 SGHRS, CDR2 YFSETQ. CDR3 coding DNA: TGCGCCAGCAGGGCGACCCCGACTAGCGGGGCTAAGAACACCGGGGAGCTGTTTTTT. This gives the protein CASRATPTSGAKNTGELFF.

A few counts support this clone. V is TRBV7-2 and J is TRBJ2-2; the match to TRBD2 covers 7 bases. V gave up 0 bases and J gave up 2 bases; unmatched junction bases: 3. This CDR3 has 16 residues. Per germline, CDR1 SGHTA and CDR2 FQGNSA. The CDR3 spells CASSLALAANTGELFF. The CDR3 region has the DNA TGTGCCAGCAGCTTAGCTCTAGCGGCTAACACCGGGGAGCTGTTTTTT.

CDR3 loop: CASTATPEGETQYF. DNA of the CDR3: TGTGCCAGCACCGCTACCCCGGAGGGGGAGACCCAGTACTTC. The chain couples TRBV9 to TRBJ2-5; TRBD2 might be the D (6 bases). Looked up from germline, CDR1 is SGDLS and CDR2 is YYNGEE. The CDR3 is 14 residues long. V lost 6 bases to trimming and J lost 5 bases, with 17 bases between them.

This clone was found a few times. The CDR3 coding sequence is TGTGCCAGCAGCACCGGACGGTGGGGAAGGGGGACCCAGTACTTC. This encodes CASSTGRWGRGTQYF. The chain employs TRBV9 and TRBJ2-5, with D tentatively TRBD1 (5 bases). The V end lost 4 bases, the J end lost 7 bases, and 20 bases lay between the germline ends. The CDR3 has 15 amino acids. In germline, CDR1 is SGDLS, CDR2 YYNGEE.